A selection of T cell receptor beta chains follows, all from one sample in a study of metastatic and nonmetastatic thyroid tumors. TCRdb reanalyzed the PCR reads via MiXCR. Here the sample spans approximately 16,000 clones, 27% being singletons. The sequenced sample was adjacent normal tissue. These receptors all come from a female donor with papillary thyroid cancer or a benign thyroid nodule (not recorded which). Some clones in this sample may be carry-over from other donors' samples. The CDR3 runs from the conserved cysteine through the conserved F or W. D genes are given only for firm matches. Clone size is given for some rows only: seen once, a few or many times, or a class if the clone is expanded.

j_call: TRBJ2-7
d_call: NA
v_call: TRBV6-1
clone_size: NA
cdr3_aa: CASRKQTFSYEQYF
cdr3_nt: TGTGCCAGCAGGAAACAGACCTTCTCCTACGAGCAGTACTTC

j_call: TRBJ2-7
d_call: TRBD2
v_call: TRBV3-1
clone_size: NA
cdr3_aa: CASSKGLADTYEQYF
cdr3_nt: TGTGCCAGCAGCAAGGGACTAGCGGATACCTACGAGCAGTACTTC

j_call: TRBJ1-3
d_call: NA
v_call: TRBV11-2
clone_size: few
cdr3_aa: CASSSGPGNTIYF
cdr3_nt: TGTGCCAGCAGCTCGGGGCCTGGAAACACCATATATTTT

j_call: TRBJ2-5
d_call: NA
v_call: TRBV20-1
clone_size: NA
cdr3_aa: CSARDLALQETQYF
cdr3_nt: TGCAGTGCTAGAGATCTGGCTCTCCAAGAGACCCAGTACTTC

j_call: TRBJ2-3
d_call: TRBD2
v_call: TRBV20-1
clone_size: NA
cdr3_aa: CSALPGLALDTQYF
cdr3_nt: TGCAGTGCGCTCCCGGGACTAGCGCTAGATACGCAGTATTTT

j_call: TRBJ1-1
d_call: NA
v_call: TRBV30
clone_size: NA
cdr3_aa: CAWSLGVNTEAFF
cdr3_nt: TGTGCCTGGAGTCTGGGCGTGAACACTGAAGCTTTCTTT

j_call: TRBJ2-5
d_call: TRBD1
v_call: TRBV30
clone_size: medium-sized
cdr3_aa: CAWSPPGTGAWETQYF
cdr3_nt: TGTGCCTGGAGCCCACCCGGGACAGGGGCTTGGGAGACCCAGTACTTC

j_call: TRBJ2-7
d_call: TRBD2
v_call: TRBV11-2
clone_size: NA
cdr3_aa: CASSLLSTSGFPYEQYF
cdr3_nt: TGTGCCAGCAGCTTATTGTCGACTAGCGGGTTTCCCTACGAGCAGTACTTC

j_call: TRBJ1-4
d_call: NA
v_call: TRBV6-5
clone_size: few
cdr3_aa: CASRRRSDEKLFF
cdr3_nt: TGTGCCAGCAGAAGACGTTCCGACGAAAAACTGTTTTTT

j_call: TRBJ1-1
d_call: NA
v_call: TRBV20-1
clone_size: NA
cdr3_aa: CSARSSPEAFF
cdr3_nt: TGCAGTGCTAGGAGTAGTCCTGAAGCTTTCTTT

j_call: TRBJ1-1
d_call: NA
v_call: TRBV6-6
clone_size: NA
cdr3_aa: CVSSYFRGNTEAFF
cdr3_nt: TGTGTCAGCAGTTACTTCAGGGGGAACACTGAAGCTTTCTTT

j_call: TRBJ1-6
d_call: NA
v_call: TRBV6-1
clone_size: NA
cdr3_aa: CASSPGRINSPLHF
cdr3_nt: TGTGCCAGCAGCCCGGGACGGATAAATTCACCCCTCCACTTT

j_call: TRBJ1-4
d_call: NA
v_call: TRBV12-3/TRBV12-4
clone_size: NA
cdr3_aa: CASSYGNEKLFF
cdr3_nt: TGTGCCAGCAGTTATGGGAATGAAAAACTGTTTTTT

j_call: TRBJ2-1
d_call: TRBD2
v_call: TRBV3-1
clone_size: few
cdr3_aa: CASSQGLASNEQFF
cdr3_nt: TGTGCCAGCAGCCAGGGACTAGCTAGCAATGAGCAGTTCTTC

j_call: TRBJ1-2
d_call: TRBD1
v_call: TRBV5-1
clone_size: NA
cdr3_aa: CASSLGDRINYGYTF
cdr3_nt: TGCGCCAGCAGCTTGGGGGACAGGATTAACTATGGCTACACCTTC

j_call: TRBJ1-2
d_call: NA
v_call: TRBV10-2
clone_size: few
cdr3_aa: CASSDQGHGYTF
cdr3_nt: TGCGCCAGCAGTGATCAGGGTCATGGCTACACCTTT

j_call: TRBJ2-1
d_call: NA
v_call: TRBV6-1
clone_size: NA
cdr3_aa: CASSYDRQSYNEQFF
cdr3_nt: TGTGCCAGCAGTTACGACAGGCAATCCTACAATGAGCAGTTCTTC

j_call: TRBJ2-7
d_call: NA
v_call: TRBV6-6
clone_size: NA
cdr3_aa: CASSYRTAYEQYF
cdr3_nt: TGTGCCAGCAGTTACCGTACAGCATACGAGCAGTACTTC

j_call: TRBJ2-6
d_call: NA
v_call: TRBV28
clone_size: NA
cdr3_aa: CASSFGGHSASVLTF
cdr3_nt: TGTGCCAGCAGTTTTGGGGGGCACTCGGCCAGCGTCCTGACTTTC

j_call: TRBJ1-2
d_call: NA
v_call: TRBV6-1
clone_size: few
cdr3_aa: CASRTGFNYGYTF
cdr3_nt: TGTGCCAGCCGTACAGGCTTCAACTATGGCTACACCTTC

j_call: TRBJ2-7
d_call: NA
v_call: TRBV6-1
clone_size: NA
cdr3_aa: CASSHTVGLSYEQYF
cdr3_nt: TGTGCCAGCAGCCACACGGTAGGCCTCTCCTACGAGCAGTACTTC

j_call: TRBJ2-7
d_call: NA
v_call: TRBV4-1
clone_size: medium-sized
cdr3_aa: CASSQQGSYEQYF
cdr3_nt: TGCGCCAGCAGCCAGCAGGGATCCTACGAGCAGTACTTC

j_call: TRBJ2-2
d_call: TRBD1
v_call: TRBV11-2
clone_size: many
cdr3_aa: CASSLQGAGTGELFF
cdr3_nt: TGTGCCAGCAGCCTACAGGGGGCGGGCACCGGGGAGCTGTTTTTT

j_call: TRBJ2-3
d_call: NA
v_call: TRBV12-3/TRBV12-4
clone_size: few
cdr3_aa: CASSLLNTDTQYF
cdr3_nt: TGTGCCAGCAGTTTACTTAACACAGATACGCAGTATTTT

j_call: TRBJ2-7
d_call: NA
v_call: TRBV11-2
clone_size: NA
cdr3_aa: CASSFAGGYEQYF
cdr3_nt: TGTGCCAGCAGCTTCGCCGGCGGTTACGAGCAGTACTTC

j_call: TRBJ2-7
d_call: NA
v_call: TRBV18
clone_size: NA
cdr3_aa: CASSPPSAREQYF
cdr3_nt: TGTGCCAGCTCACCACCTTCGGCGAGGGAGCAGTACTTC

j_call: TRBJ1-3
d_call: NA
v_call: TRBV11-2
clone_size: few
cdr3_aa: CASSLEGHPGNTIYF
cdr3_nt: TGTGCCAGCAGCTTAGAGGGACACCCTGGAAACACCATATATTTT

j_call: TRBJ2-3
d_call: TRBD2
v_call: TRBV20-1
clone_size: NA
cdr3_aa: CSLGLAGGSGTDTQYF
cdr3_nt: TGCAGTCTGGGACTAGCGGGAGGGTCGGGCACAGATACGCAGTATTTT

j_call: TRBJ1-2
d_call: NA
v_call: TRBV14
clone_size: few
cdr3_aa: CASSPQGGYGYTF
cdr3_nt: TGTGCCAGCAGCCCTCAGGGTGGCTATGGCTACACCTTC

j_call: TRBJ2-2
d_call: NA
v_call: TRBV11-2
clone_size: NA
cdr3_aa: CASSRSDTGELFF
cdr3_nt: TGTGCCAGCAGCCGCTCGGATACCGGGGAGCTGTTTTTT

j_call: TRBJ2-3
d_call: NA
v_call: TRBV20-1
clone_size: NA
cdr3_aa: CSARDRGGGGSTDTQYF
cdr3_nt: TGCAGTGCTAGAGATCGGGGCGGAGGGGGAAGCACAGATACGCAGTATTTT

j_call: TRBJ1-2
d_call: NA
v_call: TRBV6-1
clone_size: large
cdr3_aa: CASSDPQGQTNYGYTF
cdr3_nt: TGTGCCAGCAGCGACCCTCAGGGTCAGACTAACTATGGCTACACCTTC

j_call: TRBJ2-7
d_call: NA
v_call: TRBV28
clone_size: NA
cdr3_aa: CASGGRSSYEQYF
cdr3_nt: TGTGCCAGCGGGGGACGCAGCTCCTACGAGCAGTACTTC

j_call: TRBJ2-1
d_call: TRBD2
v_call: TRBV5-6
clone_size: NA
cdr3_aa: CASSTGGGYQFF
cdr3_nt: TGTGCCAGCAGCACGGGGGGAGGATACCAGTTCTTC

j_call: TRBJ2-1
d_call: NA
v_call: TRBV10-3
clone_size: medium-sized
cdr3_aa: CAISENHLDVEF
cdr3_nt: TGTGCCATCAGTGAGAATCACCTCGACGTAGAGTTC

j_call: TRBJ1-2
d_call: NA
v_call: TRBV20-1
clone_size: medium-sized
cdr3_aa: CSARDFLGAGYTF
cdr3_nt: TGCAGTGCTAGAGATTTTTTGGGTGCTGGCTACACCTTC

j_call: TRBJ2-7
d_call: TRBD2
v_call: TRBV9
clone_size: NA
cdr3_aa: CASNDGTSGSEQYF
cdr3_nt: TGTGCCAGCAACGACGGGACTAGCGGGTCCGAGCAGTACTTC

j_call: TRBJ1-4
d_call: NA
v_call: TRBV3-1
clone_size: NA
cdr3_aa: CASSQEGGREKLFF
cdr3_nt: TGTGCCAGCAGCCAAGAAGGGGGGAGGGAAAAACTGTTTTTT

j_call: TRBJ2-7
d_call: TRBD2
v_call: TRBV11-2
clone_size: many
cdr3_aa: CASSPSAGGPVEQYF
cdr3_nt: TGTGCCAGCAGCCCCTCAGCGGGAGGGCCGGTCGAGCAGTACTTC

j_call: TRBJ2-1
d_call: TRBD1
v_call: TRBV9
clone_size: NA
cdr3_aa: CASSETGDGEDEQFF
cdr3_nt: TGTGCCAGCAGTGAGACAGGGGACGGCGAGGATGAGCAGTTCTTC

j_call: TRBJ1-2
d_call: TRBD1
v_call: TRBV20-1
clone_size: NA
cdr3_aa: CSASDRTGGYGYTF
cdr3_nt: TGCAGTGCTAGCGACAGGACAGGGGGATATGGCTACACCTTC

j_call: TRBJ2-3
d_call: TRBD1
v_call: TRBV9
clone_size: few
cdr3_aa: CASSWTGSDTQYF
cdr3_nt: TGTGCCAGCAGCTGGACAGGGTCAGATACGCAGTATTTT

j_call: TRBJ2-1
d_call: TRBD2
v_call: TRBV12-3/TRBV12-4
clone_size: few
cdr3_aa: CASNFRGGRHEQFF
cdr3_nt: TGTGCCAGCAACTTCCGGGGCGGGAGGCATGAGCAGTTCTTC

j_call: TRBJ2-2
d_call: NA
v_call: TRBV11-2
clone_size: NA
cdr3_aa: CANSLQRGRGTGELFF
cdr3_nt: TGTGCCAACAGCCTTCAACGGGGCCGTGGTACCGGGGAGCTGTTTTTT

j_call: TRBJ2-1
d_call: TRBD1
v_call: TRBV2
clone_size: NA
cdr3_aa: CASSGAGTGAEQFF
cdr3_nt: TGTGCCAGCAGTGGGGCAGGGACAGGGGCGGAGCAGTTCTTC

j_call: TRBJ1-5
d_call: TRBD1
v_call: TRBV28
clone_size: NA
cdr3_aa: CASLAGRGFGQPQHF
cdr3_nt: TGTGCCAGCCTCGCCGGCAGGGGGTTCGGACAGCCCCAGCATTTT

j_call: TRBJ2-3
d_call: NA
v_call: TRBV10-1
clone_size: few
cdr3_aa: CASSPLSSDTQYF
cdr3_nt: TGCGCCAGCAGTCCCCTTTCATCGGATACGCAGTATTTT

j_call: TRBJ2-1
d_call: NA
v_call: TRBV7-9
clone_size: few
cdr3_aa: CASSNNEQFF
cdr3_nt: TGTGCCAGCAGTAATAATGAGCAGTTCTTC

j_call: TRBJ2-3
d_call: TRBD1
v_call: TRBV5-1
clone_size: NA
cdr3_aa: CASSTGQGTDTQYF
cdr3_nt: TGCGCCAGCAGCACGGGACAGGGAACAGATACGCAGTATTTT